This record looks at one TCR beta chain sequence and its context. The antigen is unknown. This CDR3 region has 16 residues. V lost 2 bases, J lost 0 bases, and 11 bases lay in between. The germline gives CDR1 ENHRY, CDR2 SYGVKD. Assay: immunoSEQ multiplex PCR; the TCRdb copy retains only in-frame clones and omits some. This sample has over 120,000 clones; 75% to 90% occur once, and the top ten carry under 9.5%. These data come from a study of T cell responses to AZD1222 COVID-19 vaccine. Broader study findings: At baseline, seropositivity was found in only a handful of AZD1222 recipients. Nearly half of unique spike-specific TCRs reportedly avoided B.1.351 and B.1.1.7 mutated regions.

The V gene is TRBV10-3, the J gene TRBJ2-4; D is unresolved. This specimen consisted of peripheral blood, obtained on day 0 of AZD1222 vaccination. The clonotype was recovered from an adult in good health. CDR3 sequence reads: CAISEGDLLAKNIQYF. Written as DNA, the CDR3 is TGTGCCATCAGTGAGGGGGATCTCCTAGCCAAAAACATTCAGTACTTC.